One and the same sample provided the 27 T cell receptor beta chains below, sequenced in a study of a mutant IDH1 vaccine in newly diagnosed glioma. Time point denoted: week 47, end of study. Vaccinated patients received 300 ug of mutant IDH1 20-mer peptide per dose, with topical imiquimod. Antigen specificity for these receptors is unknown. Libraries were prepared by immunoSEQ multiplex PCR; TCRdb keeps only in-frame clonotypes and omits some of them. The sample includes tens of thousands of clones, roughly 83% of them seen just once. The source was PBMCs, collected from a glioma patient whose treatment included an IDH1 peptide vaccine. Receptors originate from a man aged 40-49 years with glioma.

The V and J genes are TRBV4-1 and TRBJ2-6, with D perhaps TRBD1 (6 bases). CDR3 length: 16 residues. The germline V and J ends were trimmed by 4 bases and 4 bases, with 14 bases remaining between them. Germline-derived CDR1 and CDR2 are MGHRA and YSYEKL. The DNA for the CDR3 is TGCGCCAGCAGCCCCGCAGGGGCCCAGGGGGCCAACGTCCTGACTTTC. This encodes CASSPAGAQGANVLTF.

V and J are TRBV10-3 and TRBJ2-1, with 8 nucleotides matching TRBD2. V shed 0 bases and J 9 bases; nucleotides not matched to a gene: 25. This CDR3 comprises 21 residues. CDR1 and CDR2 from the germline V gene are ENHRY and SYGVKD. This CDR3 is CAISESKVGQGMSGRSVEQFF. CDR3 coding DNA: TGTGCCATCAGTGAGTCGAAAGTTGGCCAGGGAATGAGCGGGAGATCTGTTGAGCAGTTCTTC.

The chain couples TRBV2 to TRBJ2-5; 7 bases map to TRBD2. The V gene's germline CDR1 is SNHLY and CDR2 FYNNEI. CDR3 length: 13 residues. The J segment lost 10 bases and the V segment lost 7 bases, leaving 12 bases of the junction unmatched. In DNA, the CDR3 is TGTGCCAGCAAGGCAAGGACTAGTTGGGGCCAGTACTTC. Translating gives CASKARTSWGQYF.

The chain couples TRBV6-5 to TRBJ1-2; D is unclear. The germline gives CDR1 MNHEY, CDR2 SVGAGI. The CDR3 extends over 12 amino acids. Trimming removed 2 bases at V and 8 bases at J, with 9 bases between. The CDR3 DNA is TGTGCCAGCAGTTACCGGGGAAGAGGCTACACCTTC. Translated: CASSYRGRGYTF.

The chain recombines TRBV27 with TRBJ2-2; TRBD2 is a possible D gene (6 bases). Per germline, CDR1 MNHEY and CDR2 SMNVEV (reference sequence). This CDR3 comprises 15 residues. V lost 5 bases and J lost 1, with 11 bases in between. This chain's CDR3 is CASSKRAWNTGELFF. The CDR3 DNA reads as TGTGCCAGCAGTAAGCGGGCCTGGAACACCGGGGAGCTGTTTTTT.

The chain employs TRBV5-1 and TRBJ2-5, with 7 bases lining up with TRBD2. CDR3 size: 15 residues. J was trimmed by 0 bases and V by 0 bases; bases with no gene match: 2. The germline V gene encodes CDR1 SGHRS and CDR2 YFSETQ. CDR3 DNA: TGCGCCAGCAGCTTGGTCGGGAGGTACCAAGAGACCCAGTACTTC. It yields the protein CASSLVGRYQETQYF. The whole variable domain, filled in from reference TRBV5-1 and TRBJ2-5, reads KAGVTQTPRYLIKTRGQQVTLSCSPISGHRSVSWYQQTPGQGLQFLFEYFSETQRNKGNFPGRFSGRQFSNSRSEMNVSTLELGDSALYLCASSLVGRYQETQYFGPGTRLLVL.

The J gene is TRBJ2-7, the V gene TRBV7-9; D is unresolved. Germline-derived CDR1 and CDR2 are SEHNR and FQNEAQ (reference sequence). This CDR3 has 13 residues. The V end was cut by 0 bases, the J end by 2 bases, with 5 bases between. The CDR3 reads CASSLAVTYEQYF. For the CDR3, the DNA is TGTGCCAGCAGCTTAGCCGTAACCTACGAGCAGTACTTC.

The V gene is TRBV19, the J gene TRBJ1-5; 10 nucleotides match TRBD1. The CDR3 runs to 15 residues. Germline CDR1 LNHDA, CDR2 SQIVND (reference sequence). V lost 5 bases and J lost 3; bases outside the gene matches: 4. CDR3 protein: CASSARQGANQPQHF. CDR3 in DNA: TGTGCCAGTAGTGCTCGACAGGGGGCCAATCAGCCCCAGCATTTT.

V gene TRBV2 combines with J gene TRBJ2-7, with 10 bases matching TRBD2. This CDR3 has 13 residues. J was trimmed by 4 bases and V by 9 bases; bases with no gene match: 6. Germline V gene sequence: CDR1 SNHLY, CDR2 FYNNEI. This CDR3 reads CASSTSGKYEQYF. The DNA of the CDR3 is TGTGCCAGTTCCACTAGCGGGAAGTACGAGCAGTACTTC.

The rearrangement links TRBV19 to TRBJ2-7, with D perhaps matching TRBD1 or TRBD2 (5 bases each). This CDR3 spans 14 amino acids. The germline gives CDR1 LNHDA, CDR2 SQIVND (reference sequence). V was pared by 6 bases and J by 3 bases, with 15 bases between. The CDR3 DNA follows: TGTGCCAGTAGCCAATGGGACGGTTACTACGAGCAGTACTTC. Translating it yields CASSQWDGYYEQYF.

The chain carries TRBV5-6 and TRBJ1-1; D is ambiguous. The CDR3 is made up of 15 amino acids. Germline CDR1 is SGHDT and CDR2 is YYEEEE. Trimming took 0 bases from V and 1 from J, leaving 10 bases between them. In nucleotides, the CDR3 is TGTGCCAGCAGCTTGGAGGTCAGGAGGAACACTGAAGCTTTCTTT. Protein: CASSLEVRRNTEAFF.

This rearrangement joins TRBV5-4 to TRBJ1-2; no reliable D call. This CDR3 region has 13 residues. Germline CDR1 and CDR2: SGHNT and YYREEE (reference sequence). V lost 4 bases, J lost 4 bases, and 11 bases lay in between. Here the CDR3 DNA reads TGTGCCAGCAGCCCCGAAGCTCCCTATGGCTACACCTTC. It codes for CASSPEAPYGYTF.

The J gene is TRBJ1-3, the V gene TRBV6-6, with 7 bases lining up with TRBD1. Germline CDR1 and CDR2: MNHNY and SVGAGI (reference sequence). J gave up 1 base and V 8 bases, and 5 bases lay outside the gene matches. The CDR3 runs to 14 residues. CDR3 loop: CASGEDRSGNTIYF. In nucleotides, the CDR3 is TGTGCCAGCGGGGAGGACAGGTCTGGAAACACCATATATTTT.

The DNA of the CDR3 is TGCGCCAGACTTAGGCCCATCCGGGACACTGAAGCTTTCTTT. Residues: CARLRPIRDTEAFF. The genes are TRBV4-1 and TRBJ1-1; the D is unclear. Trimming left V 9 bases short and J 3 bases short, with 17 bases between. The CDR3 sequence is 14 residues long. Germline V gene lookup returns CDR1 MGHRA and CDR2 YSYEKL.

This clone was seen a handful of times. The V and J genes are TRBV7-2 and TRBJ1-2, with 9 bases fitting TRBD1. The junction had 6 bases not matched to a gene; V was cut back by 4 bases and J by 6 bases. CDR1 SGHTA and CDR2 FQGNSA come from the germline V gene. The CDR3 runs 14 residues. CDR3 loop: CASSSGDRADGYTF. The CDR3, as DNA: TGTGCCAGCAGCTCAGGGGACAGGGCCGATGGCTACACCTTC.

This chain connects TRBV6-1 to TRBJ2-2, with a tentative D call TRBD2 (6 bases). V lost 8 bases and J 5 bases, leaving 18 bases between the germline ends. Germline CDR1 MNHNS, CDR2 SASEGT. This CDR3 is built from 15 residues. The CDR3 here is CASSVQRELTGELFF. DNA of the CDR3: TGTGCCAGCTCTGTGCAACGGGAGTTGACCGGGGAGCTGTTTTTT.

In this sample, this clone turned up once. The CDR3 protein is CASALAKGPYEKLFF. CDR3 coding DNA: TGTGCCAGCGCCTTGGCGAAAGGACCGTATGAAAAACTGTTTTTT. This chain uses TRBV7-9 with TRBJ1-4, with D uncertain. From germline, CDR1 is SEHNR and CDR2 FQNEAQ (reference sequence). Trimming took off 8 bases at V and 6 bases at J, with 19 bases between the two ends. This CDR3 has 15 residues.

CDR3 coding DNA: TGCGCCAGCAGCCAAGGGCTAGCGGGAGTATATTACGAGCAGTACTTC. Encoded protein: CASSQGLAGVYYEQYF. The chain employs TRBV4-3 and TRBJ2-7, with TRBD2 identical over 10 bases. The junction had 7 bases not matched to a gene; V was cut back by 1 base and J by 4 bases. This CDR3 is 16 amino acids long. CDR1 is LGHNA, CDR2 YSLEER, per germline.

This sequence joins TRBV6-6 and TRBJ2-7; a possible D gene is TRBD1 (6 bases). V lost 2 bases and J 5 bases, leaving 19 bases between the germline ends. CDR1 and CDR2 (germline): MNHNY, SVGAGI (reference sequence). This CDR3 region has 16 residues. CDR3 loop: CASSYTTGTSIHEQYF. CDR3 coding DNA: TGTGCCAGCAGTTACACTACTGGGACATCCATCCACGAGCAGTACTTC.

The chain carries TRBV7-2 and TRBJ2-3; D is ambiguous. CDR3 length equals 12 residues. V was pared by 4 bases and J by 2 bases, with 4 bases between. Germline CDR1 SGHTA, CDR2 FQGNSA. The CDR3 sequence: CASSSYTDTQYF. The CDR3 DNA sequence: TGTGCCAGCAGCTCTTACACAGATACGCAGTATTTT.

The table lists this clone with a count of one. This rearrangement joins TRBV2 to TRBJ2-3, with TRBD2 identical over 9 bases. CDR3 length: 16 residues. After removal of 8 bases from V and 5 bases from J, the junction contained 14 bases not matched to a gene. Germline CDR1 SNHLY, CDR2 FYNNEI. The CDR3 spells CASRFGIAGVLDTQYF. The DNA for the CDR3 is TGTGCCAGCCGATTCGGGATAGCGGGAGTTCTAGATACGCAGTATTTT.

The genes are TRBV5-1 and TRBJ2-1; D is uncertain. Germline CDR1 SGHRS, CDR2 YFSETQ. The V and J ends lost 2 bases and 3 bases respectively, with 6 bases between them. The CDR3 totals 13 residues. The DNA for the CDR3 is TGCGCCAGCAGCTTAAACAGCTACAATGAGCAGTTCTTC. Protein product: CASSLNSYNEQFF.

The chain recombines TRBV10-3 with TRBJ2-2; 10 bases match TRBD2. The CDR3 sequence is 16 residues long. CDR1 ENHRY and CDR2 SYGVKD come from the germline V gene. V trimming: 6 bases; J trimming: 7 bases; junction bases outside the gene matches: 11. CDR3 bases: TGTGCCATCAGAAGATCTAGCGGGAGTACTGACGGGGAGCTGTTTTTT. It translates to CAIRRSSGSTDGELFF.

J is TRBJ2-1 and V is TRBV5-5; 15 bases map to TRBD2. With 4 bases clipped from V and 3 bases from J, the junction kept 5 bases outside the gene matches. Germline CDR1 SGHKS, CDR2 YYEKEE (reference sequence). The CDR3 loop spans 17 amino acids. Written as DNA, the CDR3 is TGTGCCAGCAGCAGGGGACTAGCGGGAGGTGGCTACAATGAGCAGTTCTTC. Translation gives CASSRGLAGGGYNEQFF.

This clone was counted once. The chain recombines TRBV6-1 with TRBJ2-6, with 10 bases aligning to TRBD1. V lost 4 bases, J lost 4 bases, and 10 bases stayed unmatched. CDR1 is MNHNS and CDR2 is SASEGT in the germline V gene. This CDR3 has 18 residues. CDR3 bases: TGTGCCAGCAGTGGGACCTTGGGACAGGGGTACGGGGCCAACGTCCTGACTTTC. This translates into CASSGTLGQGYGANVLTF.

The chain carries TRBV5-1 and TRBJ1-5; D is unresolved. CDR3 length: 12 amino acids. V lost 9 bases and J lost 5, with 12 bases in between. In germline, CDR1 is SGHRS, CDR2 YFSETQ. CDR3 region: CANASTDQPQHF. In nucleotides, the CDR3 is TGCGCCAACGCATCCACGGATCAGCCCCAGCATTTT.

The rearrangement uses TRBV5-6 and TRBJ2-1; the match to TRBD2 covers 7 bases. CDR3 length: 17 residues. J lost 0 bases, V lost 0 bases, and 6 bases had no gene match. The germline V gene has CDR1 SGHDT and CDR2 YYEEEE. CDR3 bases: TGTGCCAGCAGCTTGGCCCATAGCGGGTTCTCCTACAATGAGCAGTTCTTC. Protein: CASSLAHSGFSYNEQFF.